Presented here are 4 T cell receptor beta chains from one specimen sequenced in a study of naive and memory T cell subsets. Overall study findings and caveats: Naive repertoires, especially CD8, held a few larger clonotypes, possibly memory cells re-expressing CD45RA.

Both TRBC1 and TRBC2 were covered by a beta constant-region primer of two equimolar oligonucleotides. Nested alpha and beta constant-region primers with the SP2 primer drove four PCR rounds on ligated cDNA. TCRdb processed the UMI-ligation and nested PCR reads anew with MiXCR; each CDR3 protein has one entry. This sample has about 150,000 distinct CDR3 sequences, with approximately 24% found just once. Their cognate antigens are unknown. Sequenced sample: naive CD4+ T cells from blood. These receptors were taken from a human donor in good health.

This clonotype was seen a handful of times. The gene calls are TRBV20-1 and TRBJ2-1; 8 bases agree with TRBD2. V lost 4 bases and J lost 4; bases outside the gene matches: 12. Germline assignment: CDR1 DFQATT and CDR2 SNEGSKA (reference sequence). The CDR3 sequence is 16 residues long. DNA for the CDR3: TGCAGTGCTACGATCCTAGCAGCGGGAGATTACAATGAGCAGTTCTTC. Encoded protein: CSATILAAGDYNEQFF.

The CDR3 protein is CSASGGLLSNYGYTF. In nucleotides, the CDR3 is TGCAGTGCTAGCGGGGGTCTCCTCTCTAACTATGGCTACACCTTC. The V call is TRBV20-1, the J call TRBJ1-2, with a possible D match to TRBD1 (5 bases). With 3 bases removed from V and 0 bases from J, the gap between germline ends came to 14 bases. Germline CDR1 reads DFQATT; CDR2 reads SNEGSKA (reference sequence). The CDR3 loop spans 15 amino acids.

This clonotype was recorded many times. The chain links TRBV29-1 to TRBJ1-1, with D hard to call. The CDR3 runs to 11 residues. V was trimmed by 5 bases and J by 0 bases, leaving 4 bases between them. CDR1 SQVTM and CDR2 ANQGSEA come from the germline V gene. The CDR3 loop is CSVRMNTEAFF. CDR3 sequence (DNA): TGCAGCGTTCGAATGAACACTGAAGCTTTCTTT. Full variable domain (outside the CDR3, taken from reference TRBV29-1 and TRBJ1-1): SAVISQKPSRDICQRGTSLTIQCQVDSQVTMMFWYRQQPGQSLTLIATANQGSEATYESGFVIDKFPISRPNLTFSTLTVSNMSPEDSSIYLCSVRMNTEAFFGQGTRLTVV.

V gene TRBV24-1 combines with J gene TRBJ2-4; 9 nucleotides match TRBD1. Germline trimming cut 7 bases from V and 6 bases from J; bases unmatched to any gene: 6. The CDR3 contains 14 residues. Germline CDR1 is KGHDR and CDR2 is SFDVKD. CDR3 protein: CATSPQGAGNIQYF. CDR3 in DNA: TGTGCCACCAGCCCACAGGGGGCAGGAAACATTCAGTACTTC.